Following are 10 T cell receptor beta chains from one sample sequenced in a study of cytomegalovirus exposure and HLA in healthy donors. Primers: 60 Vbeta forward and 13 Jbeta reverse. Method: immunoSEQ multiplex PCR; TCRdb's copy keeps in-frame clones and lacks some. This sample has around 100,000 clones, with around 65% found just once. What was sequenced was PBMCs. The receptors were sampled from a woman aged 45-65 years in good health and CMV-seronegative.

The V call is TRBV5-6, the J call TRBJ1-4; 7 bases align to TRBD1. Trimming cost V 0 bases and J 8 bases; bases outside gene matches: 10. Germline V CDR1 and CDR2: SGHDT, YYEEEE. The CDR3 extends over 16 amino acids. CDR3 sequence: CASSLVRTGFKEKLFF. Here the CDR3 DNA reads TGTGCCAGCAGCTTGGTCCGGACAGGTTTTAAGGAAAAACTGTTTTTT.

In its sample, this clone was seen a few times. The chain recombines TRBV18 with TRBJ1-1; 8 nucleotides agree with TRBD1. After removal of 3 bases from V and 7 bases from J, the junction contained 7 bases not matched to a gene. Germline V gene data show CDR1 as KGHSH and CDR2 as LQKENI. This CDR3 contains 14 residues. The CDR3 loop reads CASSPGQGRVEAFF. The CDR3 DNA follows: TGTGCCAGCTCACCCGGACAGGGTAGGGTTGAAGCTTTCTTT.

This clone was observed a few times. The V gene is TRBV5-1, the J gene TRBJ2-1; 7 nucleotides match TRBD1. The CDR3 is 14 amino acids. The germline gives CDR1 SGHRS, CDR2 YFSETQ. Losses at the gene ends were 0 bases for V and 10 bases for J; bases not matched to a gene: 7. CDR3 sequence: CASSLAAGGAEQFF. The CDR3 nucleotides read TGCGCCAGCAGCTTGGCCGCAGGGGGTGCCGAGCAGTTCTTC. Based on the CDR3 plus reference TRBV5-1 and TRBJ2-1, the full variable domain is KAGVTQTPRYLIKTRGQQVTLSCSPISGHRSVSWYQQTPGQGLQFLFEYFSETQRNKGNFPGRFSGRQFSNSRSEMNVSTLELGDSALYLCASSLAAGGAEQFFGPGTRLTVL.

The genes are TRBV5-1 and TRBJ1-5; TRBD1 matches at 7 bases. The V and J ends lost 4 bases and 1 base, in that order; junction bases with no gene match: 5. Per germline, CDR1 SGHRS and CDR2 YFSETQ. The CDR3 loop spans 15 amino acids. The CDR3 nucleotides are TGCGCCAGCAGCCCCGGGACAGTAAGCAATCAGCCCCAGCATTTT. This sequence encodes CASSPGTVSNQPQHF.

The CDR3 bases are TGCGCCAGCAGCCAAGACAGGGCATATGAAGCTTTCTTT. This gives the protein CASSQDRAYEAFF. The chain uses TRBV4-3 and TRBJ1-1, with D maybe TRBD1 (5 bases). The CDR3 runs 13 residues. Trimming left V 0 bases short and J 7 bases short, with 9 bases between. The germline CDR1 and CDR2 sequences are LGHNA and YSLEER.

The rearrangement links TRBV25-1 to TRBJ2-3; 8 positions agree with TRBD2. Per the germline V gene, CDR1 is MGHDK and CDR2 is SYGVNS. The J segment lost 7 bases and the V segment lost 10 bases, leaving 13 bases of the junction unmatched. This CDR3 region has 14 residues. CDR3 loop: CATSSGRASNTQYF. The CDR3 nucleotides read TGTGCCACCTCTTCCGGGAGGGCCTCAAATACGCAGTATTTT.

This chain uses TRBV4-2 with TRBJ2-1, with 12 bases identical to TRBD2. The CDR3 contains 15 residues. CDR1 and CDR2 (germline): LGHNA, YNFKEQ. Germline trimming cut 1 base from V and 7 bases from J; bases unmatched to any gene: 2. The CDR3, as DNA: TGTGCCAGCAGCCAAGGGCTAGCGGGAGGGAATGAGCAGTTCTTC. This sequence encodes CASSQGLAGGNEQFF.

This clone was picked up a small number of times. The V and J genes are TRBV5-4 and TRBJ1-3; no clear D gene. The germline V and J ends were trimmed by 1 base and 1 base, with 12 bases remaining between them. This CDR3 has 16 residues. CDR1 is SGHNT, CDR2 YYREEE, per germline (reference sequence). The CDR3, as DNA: TGTGCCAGCAGCTTGACGGGTTCTTTTTCTGGAAACACCATATATTTT. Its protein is CASSLTGSFSGNTIYF.

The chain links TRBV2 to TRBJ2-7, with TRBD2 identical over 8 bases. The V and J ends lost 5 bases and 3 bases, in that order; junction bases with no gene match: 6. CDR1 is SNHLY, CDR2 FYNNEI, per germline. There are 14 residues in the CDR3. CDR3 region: CASSSESGSYEQYF. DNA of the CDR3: TGTGCCAGCAGTTCAGAAAGCGGGAGCTACGAGCAGTACTTC.

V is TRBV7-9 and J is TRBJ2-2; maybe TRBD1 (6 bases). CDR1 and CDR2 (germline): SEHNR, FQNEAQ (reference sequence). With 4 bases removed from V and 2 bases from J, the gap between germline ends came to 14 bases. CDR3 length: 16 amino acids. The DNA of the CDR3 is TGTGCCAGCAGCTCCGTGGACAGACTAAACACCGGGGAGCTGTTTTTT. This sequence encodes CASSSVDRLNTGELFF.